A selection of T cell receptor beta chains follows, all from one sample in a study of early T cells in non-severe SARS-CoV-2 infection. TCRdb recomputed calls from the 5' RACE reads with MiXCR, one row per CDR3 protein. This sample yields approximately 67,000 distinct CDR3 sequences, of which around 10% are seen a single time; about 4.1% belongs to the top ten. The source material was whole blood. The receptors derive from an adult who was a healthcare worker with PCR-confirmed SARS-CoV-2 infection or an uninfected control (not recorded which). The CDR3 runs from the conserved cysteine through the conserved F or W. Fields, in order: CDR3 DNA, CDR3 protein, clone size, J gene, D gene, V gene. A D gene is named only where the DNA matches it firmly. Clone size is given for some rows only: seen once, a few or many times, or a class if the clone is expanded.

TGTGCCAGCAGCTTGGGGCAGGGTAGGATGGAGCAGTACTTC CASSLGQGRMEQYF many TRBJ2-7 - TRBV5-4
TGTGCCAGTAGTATGGGAGGAAGACACTCCTACGAGCAGTACTTC CASSMGGRHSYEQYF many TRBJ2-7 - TRBV19
TGCGCCAGCAGTCAATCGGCCGGTCTCCCAAGAAGAGTACCCAAAAACATTCAGTACTTC CASSQSAGLPRRVPKNIQYF many TRBJ2-4 - TRBV23-1
TGTGCCAGCAGCTTAGTTTATCGGGGCGCCTACGAGCAGTACTTC CASSLVYRGAYEQYF many TRBJ2-7 - TRBV11-2
TGTGCCAGCAGCGAGTTCCGGGACAGGGTTACCCGCTCCTACAATGAGCAGTTCTTC CASSEFRDRVTRSYNEQFF many TRBJ2-1 TRBD1 TRBV7-8
TGTGCCAGCTTCTGGGGATCGGGACACAATGAGCAGTTCTTC CASFWGSGHNEQFF many TRBJ2-1 - TRBV12-3/TRBV12-4
TGTGCCAGCAGTGCGTGGGGCTCCTACGAGCAGTACTTC CASSAWGSYEQYF many TRBJ2-7 - TRBV6-1
TGTGCCAGCAGCCCGACCGGGGACTGGACCGGGGAGCTGTTTTTT CASSPTGDWTGELFF many TRBJ2-2 - TRBV7-3
TGTGCCAGCAGGGGGTTGGGCGGGTCCTACGAGCAGTACTTC CASRGLGGSYEQYF - TRBJ2-7 - TRBV6-5
TGTGCCAGCTCTATGGACCCCAGGAACACTGAAGCTTTCTTT CASSMDPRNTEAFF many TRBJ1-1 - TRBV18
TGTGCCAGCAGTTACGGGCTCAGTCAGGGCGAGCAGTACTTC CASSYGLSQGEQYF many TRBJ2-7 - TRBV5-4
TGTGCCAGCAGTAGAATTCCACAGGGGAACACTGAAGCTTTCTTT CASSRIPQGNTEAFF few TRBJ1-1 - TRBV27
TGTGCCAGCGGCCGCAACACAGATACGCAGTATTTT CASGRNTDTQYF many TRBJ2-3 - TRBV2
TGTGCCAGCAGCTTAGCGTCCCGACTGGGGGATACGCAGTATTTT CASSLASRLGDTQYF - TRBJ2-3 - TRBV11-2
TGTGCCAGCAGCCGACCGGGACTAGCAAGAGGTACGCAGTATTTT CASSRPGLARGTQYF many TRBJ2-3 TRBD2 TRBV7-8
TGCAGCGTTGGGCAGCCCTACGAGCAGTACTTC CSVGQPYEQYF - TRBJ2-7 - TRBV29-1
TGCGCCAGCAGCCACGGGACCGTGCCAGATACGCAGTATTTT CASSHGTVPDTQYF - TRBJ2-3 - TRBV5-1
TGTGCCAGCAGTGAATGGGGGGCATCCTACAATGAGCAGTTCTTC CASSEWGASYNEQFF many TRBJ2-1 - TRBV6-1
TGTGCCAGCAGCTTCCCAGGGCCCGGGGAGCTGTTTTTT CASSFPGPGELFF - TRBJ2-2 - TRBV11-2
TGTGCCAGCAGCGTCGGACAGGGGTTACGGGAAAAACTGTTTTTT CASSVGQGLREKLFF many TRBJ1-4 TRBD1 TRBV12-3/TRBV12-4
TGCAGTGCTCACAGGGGGGTGAGGTACAATGAGCAGTTCTTC CSAHRGVRYNEQFF - TRBJ2-1 TRBD1 TRBV20-1
TGCAGCGTTGCGGACACCGTCACCGGGGAGCTGTTTTTT CSVADTVTGELFF - TRBJ2-2 - TRBV29-1
TGTGCCAGCAGCTTATCCCTGACCGGGGAGCTGTTTTTT CASSLSLTGELFF many TRBJ2-2 - TRBV7-8
TGTGCCAGCAGTCGGGGGGGCGGATCCTACAATGAGCAGTTCTTC CASSRGGGSYNEQFF - TRBJ2-1 TRBD2 TRBV27
TGTGCCAGCTCACCACCCGGCCTAGCGGGACAAGAGACCCAGTACTTC CASSPPGLAGQETQYF many TRBJ2-5 TRBD2 TRBV18
TGTGCCAGCAGCTGGGGGGCCTTCGGTAGTCAGCCCCAGCATTTT CASSWGAFGSQPQHF many TRBJ1-5 - TRBV7-2
TGTGCCAGCAGCCAAGATGTAGGGATCCTCACAGATACGCAGTATTTT CASSQDVGILTDTQYF - TRBJ2-3 - TRBV4-2
TGTGCCAGCAGTCGCCTTTCTAGCTCCTACGAGCAGTACTTC CASSRLSSSYEQYF - TRBJ2-7 - TRBV2
TGCAGTGCTATTCGAGCGGGGGGCGGCTTTACCTACGAGCAGTACTTC CSAIRAGGGFTYEQYF - TRBJ2-7 TRBD2 TRBV20-1
TGTGCCAGCAGTTGGGCGAGCGAAAAACTGTTTTTT CASSWASEKLFF - TRBJ1-4 - TRBV12-3/TRBV12-4
TGTGCCAGCAGCTTAATACAGGGGCACATTCAGTACTTC CASSLIQGHIQYF many TRBJ2-4 TRBD1 TRBV7-3
TGTGCCTGGAGTCTTGGACCGAATTTGCCAACCACTGAAGCTTTCTTT CAWSLGPNLPTTEAFF many TRBJ1-1 - TRBV30
TGCAGCGTCCGTGACATCCGCGAGCAGTACTTC CSVRDIREQYF many TRBJ2-7 - TRBV29-1
TGTGCCAGCAGCCCGAGGACAGGGGAAAATGAGCAGTTCTTC CASSPRTGENEQFF few TRBJ2-1 TRBD1 TRBV3-1
TGTGCCAGCAGCTTGGTCCCTGAGTTAGATACGCAGTATTTT CASSLVPELDTQYF - TRBJ2-3 - TRBV7-9
TGTGCCAGCAGCAACAAACAGGGGCGGGGATCAGATACGCAGTATTTT CASSNKQGRGSDTQYF few TRBJ2-3 - TRBV7-8
TGTGCCAGCAGCCCGGAGGCCGTGAGGCCCTACGAGCAGTACTTC CASSPEAVRPYEQYF - TRBJ2-7 - TRBV7-8
TGTGCCAGCAGTGAAGTTTACGACAATGAGCAGTTCTTC CASSEVYDNEQFF - TRBJ2-1 - TRBV6-1
TGCAGCGTTGGATGGTTTGAGGAAGGCTACACCTTC CSVGWFEEGYTF many TRBJ1-2 - TRBV29-1
TGTGCCAGCAGCCCCGGGCACAACCAAGAGACCCAGTACTTC CASSPGHNQETQYF many TRBJ2-5 - TRBV7-3
TGTGCCAGCAGCCAACAACGGAACACTGAAGCTTTCTTT CASSQQRNTEAFF many TRBJ1-1 - TRBV14
TGTGCCAGCAGTTTCGGACAGGGGGCCTTGGACGAGCAGTACTTC CASSFGQGALDEQYF few TRBJ2-7 TRBD1 TRBV12-3/TRBV12-4
TGTGCCAGCAGTGAAGAACTCCTTGCAACTAATGAAAAACTGTTTTTT CASSEELLATNEKLFF many TRBJ1-4 - TRBV2
TGCAGCGTTGACGGGGTAACGGGCACTGAAGCTTTCTTT CSVDGVTGTEAFF few TRBJ1-1 - TRBV29-1
TGTGCCAGCAGCCCCGCCCACAGGGACAAAAACATTCAGTACTTC CASSPAHRDKNIQYF many TRBJ2-4 - TRBV6-1
TGCGCCGTCCCGGGACAGTATACCTACGAGCAGTACTTC CAVPGQYTYEQYF many TRBJ2-7 TRBD1 TRBV29-1
TGTGCCAGTAGTATGTCACAGCTGACCTACGAGCAGTACTTC CASSMSQLTYEQYF few TRBJ2-7 - TRBV19
TGCAGCGTTGGGTTCGCAGGGGTTCCCTCCTACGAGCAGTACTTC CSVGFAGVPSYEQYF - TRBJ2-7 - TRBV29-1
TGTGCCAGCAGCTTACTTAGCGGGGGGAACACCGGGGAGCTGTTTTTT CASSLLSGGNTGELFF many TRBJ2-2 TRBD2 TRBV7-3
TGTGCCAGCAGTGCCTGGGACAGAACTAATGAAAAACTGTTTTTT CASSAWDRTNEKLFF many TRBJ1-4 TRBD1 TRBV2
TGCAGCGGGGAAGAGGTGACAGATACGCAGTATTTT CSGEEVTDTQYF few TRBJ2-3 - TRBV29-1
TGCGCCAGCAGCTTTTTGGCTAGCGGGGGCTCGACCTACGAGCAGTACTTC CASSFLASGGSTYEQYF many TRBJ2-7 TRBD2 TRBV5-1
TGTGCCAGCAGCTCTCAGGGGGCGGGTGGCACAGATACGCAGTATTTT CASSSQGAGGTDTQYF many TRBJ2-3 TRBD1 TRBV5-4
TGCAGTGCTTACTTCAGGGGAACTGAAGCTTTCTTT CSAYFRGTEAFF many TRBJ1-1 - TRBV20-1
TGTGCCAGCAGTCCCAGCCGGGTTGCCAAAAACATTCAGTACTTC CASSPSRVAKNIQYF - TRBJ2-4 - TRBV7-8
TGCAGCGTTACCACAGGAGAAACTAGCGGGGAACCCACAGATACGCAGTATTTT CSVTTGETSGEPTDTQYF many TRBJ2-3 TRBD2 TRBV29-1
TGTGCCATCAGTGATCAGGGGGCTGAAAACATTCAGTACTTC CAISDQGAENIQYF few TRBJ2-4 TRBD1 TRBV10-3
TGTGCCAGCAGCTTCGACGGGGAAGAGACCCAGTACTTC CASSFDGEETQYF few TRBJ2-5 - TRBV11-2
TGCGCCAGCAGCCGCGTTGGGGCTCTGGTCGGGGAGCTGTTTTTT CASSRVGALVGELFF many TRBJ2-2 - TRBV4-1